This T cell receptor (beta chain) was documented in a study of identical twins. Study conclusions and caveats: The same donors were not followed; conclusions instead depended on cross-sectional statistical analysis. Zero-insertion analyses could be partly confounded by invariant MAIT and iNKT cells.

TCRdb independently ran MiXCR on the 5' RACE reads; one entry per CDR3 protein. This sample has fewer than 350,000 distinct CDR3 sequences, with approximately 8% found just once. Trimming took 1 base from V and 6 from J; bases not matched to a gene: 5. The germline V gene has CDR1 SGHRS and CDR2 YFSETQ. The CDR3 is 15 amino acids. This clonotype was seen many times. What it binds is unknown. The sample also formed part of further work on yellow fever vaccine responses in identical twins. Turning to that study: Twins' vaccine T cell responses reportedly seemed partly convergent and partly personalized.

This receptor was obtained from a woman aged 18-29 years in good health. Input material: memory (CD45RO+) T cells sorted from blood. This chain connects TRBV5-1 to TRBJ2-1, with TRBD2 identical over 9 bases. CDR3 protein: CASSLYGLAINEQFF. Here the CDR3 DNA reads TGCGCCAGCAGCTTGTATGGACTAGCGATCAATGAGCAGTTCTTC.